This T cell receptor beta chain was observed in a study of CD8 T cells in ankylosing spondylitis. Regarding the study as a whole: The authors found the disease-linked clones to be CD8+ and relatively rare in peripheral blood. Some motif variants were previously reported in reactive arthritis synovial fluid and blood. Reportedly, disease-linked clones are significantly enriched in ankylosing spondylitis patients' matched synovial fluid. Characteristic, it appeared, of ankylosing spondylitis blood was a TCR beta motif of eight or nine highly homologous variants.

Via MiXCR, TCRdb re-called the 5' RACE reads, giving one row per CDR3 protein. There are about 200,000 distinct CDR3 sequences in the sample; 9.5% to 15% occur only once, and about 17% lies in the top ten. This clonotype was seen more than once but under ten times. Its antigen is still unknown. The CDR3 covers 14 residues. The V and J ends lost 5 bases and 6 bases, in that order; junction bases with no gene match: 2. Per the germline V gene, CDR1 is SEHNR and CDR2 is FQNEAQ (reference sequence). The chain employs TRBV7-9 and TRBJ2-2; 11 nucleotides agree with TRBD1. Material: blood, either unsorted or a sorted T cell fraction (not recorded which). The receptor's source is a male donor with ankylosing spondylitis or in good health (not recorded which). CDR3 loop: CASSMGQGAGELFF. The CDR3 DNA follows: TGTGCCAGCAGCATGGGACAGGGGGCCGGGGAGCTGTTTTTT. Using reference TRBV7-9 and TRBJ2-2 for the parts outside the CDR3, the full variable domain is DTGVSQNPRHKITKRGQNVTFRCDPISEHNRLYWYRQTLGQGPEFLTYFQNEAQLEKSRLLSDRFSAERPKGSFSTLEIQRTEQGDSAMYLCASSMGQGAGELFFGEGSRLTVL.